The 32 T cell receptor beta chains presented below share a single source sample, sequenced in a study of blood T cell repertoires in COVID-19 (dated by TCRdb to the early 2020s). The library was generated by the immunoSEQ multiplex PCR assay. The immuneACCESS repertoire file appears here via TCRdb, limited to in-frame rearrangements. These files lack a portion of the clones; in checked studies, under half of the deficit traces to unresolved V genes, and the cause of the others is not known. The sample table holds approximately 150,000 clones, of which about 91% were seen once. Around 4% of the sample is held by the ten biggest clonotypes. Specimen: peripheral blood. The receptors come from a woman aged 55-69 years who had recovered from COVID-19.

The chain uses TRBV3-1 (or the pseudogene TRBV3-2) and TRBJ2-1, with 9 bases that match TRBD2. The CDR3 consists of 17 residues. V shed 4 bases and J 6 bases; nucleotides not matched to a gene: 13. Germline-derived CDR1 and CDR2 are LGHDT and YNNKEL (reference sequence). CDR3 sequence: CASSRNYAGGAFNEQFF. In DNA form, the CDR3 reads TGTGCCAGCAGCCGAAACTATGCGGGGGGGGCGTTCAATGAGCAGTTCTTC.

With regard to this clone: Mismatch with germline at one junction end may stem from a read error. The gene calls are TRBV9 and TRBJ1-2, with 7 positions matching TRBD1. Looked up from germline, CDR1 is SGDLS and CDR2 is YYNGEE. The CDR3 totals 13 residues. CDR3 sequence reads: CASSVATGDGYTF. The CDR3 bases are TGTGCCAGCAGCGTAGCAACAGGGGATGGGTACACCTTC.

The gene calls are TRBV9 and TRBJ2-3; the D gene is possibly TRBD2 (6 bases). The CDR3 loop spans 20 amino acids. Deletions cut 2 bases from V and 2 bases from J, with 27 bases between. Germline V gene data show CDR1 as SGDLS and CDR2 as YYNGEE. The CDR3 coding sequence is TGTGCCAGCAGCGTGAGAACAACCCGGGCTTGGGGACTGAACACAGATACGCAGTATTTT. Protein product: CASSVRTTRAWGLNTDTQYF.

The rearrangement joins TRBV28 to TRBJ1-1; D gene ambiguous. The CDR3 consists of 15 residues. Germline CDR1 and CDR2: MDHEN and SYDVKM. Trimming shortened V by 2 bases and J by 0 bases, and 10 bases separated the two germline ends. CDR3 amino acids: CASSLPTAMNTEAFF. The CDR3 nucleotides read TGTGCCAGCAGTTTACCTACAGCCATGAACACTGAAGCTTTCTTT.

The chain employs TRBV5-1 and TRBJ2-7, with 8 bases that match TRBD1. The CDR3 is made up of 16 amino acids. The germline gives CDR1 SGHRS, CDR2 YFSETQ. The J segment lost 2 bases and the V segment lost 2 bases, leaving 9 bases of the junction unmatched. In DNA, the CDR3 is TGCGCCAGCAGCTTAGATGGACAGGGATTGCCCTACGAGCAGTACTTC. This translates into CASSLDGQGLPYEQYF. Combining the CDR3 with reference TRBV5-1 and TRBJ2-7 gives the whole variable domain KAGVTQTPRYLIKTRGQQVTLSCSPISGHRSVSWYQQTPGQGLQFLFEYFSETQRNKGNFPGRFSGRQFSNSRSEMNVSTLELGDSALYLCASSLDGQGLPYEQYFGPGTRLTVT.

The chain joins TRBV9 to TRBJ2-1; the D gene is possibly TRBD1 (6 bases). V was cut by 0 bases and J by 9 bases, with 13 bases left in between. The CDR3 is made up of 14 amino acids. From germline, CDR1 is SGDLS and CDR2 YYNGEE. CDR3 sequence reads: CASSVGPTGSEQFF. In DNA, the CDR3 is TGTGCCAGCAGCGTAGGCCCAACAGGGAGTGAGCAGTTCTTC.

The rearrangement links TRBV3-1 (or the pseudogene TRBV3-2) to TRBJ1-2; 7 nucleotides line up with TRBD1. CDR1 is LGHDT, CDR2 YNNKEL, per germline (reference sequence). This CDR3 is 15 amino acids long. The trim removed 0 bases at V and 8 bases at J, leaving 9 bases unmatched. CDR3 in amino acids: CASSQDRAGGVGYTF. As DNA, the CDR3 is TGTGCCAGCAGCCAAGATAGGGCAGGGGGAGTAGGCTACACCTTC.

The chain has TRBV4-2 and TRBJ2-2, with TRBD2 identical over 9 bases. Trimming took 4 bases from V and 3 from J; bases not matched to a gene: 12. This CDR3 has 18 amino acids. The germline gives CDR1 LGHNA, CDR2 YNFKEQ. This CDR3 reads CASSRRLTGTSYTGELFF. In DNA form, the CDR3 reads TGTGCCAGCAGCCGGCGACTCACCGGGACTAGCTACACCGGGGAGCTGTTTTTT.

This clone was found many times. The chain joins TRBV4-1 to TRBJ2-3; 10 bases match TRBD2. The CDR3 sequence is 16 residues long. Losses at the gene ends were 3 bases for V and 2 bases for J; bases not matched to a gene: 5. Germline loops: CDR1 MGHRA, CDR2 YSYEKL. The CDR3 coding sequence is TGCGCCAGCAGCCAGGCGCTAGCGGGGGCCACAGATACGCAGTATTTT. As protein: CASSQALAGATDTQYF.

This CDR3 is CASSAGTGNGYTF. The CDR3 nucleotides are TGTGCCAGCAGTGCCGGGACAGGGAACGGCTACACCTTC. V and J are TRBV2 and TRBJ1-2; 9 bases fit TRBD1. The CDR3 is 13 residues long. The V gene end was trimmed by 4 bases and the J gene end by 8 bases; junction bases not matched to a gene: 5. Germline V gene data show CDR1 as SNHLY and CDR2 as FYNNEI.

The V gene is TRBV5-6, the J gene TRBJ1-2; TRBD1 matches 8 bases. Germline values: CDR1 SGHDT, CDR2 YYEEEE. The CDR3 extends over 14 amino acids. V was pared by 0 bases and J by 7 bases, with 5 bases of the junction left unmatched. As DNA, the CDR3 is TGTGCCAGCAGCTTGGGACAGGGGTCGGGTGGCTACACCTTC. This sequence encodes CASSLGQGSGGYTF.

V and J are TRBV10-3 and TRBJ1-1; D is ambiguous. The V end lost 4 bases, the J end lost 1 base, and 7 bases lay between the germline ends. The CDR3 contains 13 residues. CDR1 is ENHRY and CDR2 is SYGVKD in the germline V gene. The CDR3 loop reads CAISGRENTEAFF. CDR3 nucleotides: TGTGCCATCAGTGGACGGGAGAACACTGAAGCTTTCTTT.

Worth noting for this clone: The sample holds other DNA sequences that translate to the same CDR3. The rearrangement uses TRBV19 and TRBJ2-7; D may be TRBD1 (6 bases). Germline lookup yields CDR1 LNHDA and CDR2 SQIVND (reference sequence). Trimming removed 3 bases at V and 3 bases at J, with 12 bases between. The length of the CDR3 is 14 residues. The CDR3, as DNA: TGTGCCAGTAGTATTTCAGGGGAGAGCTACGAGCAGTACTTC. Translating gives CASSISGESYEQYF.

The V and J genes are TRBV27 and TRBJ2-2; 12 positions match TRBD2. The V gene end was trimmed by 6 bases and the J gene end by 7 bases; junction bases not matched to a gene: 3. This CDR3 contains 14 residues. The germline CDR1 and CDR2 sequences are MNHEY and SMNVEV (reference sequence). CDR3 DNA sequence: TGTGCCAGCAGCCTACTAGCGGGGGGCGGGGAGCTGTTTTTT. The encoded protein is CASSLLAGGGELFF.

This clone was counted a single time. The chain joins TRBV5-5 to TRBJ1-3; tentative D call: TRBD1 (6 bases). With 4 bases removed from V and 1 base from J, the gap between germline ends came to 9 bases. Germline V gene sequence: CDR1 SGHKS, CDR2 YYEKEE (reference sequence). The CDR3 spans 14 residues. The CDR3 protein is CASSPGQSGNTIYF. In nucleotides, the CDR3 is TGTGCCAGCAGCCCTGGACAGTCTGGAAACACCATATATTTT.

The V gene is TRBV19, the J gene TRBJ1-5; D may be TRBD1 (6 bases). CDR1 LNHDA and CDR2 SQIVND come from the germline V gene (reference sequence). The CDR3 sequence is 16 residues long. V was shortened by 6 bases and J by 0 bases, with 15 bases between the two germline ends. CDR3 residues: CASRDQQGYSNQPQHF. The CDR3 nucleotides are TGTGCCAGTAGGGACCAACAGGGCTATAGCAATCAGCCCCAGCATTTT.

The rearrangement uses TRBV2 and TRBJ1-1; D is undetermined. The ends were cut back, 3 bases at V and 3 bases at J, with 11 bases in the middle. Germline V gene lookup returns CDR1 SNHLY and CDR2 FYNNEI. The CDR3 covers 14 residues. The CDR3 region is CASSEEQQYTEAFF. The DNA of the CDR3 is TGTGCCAGCAGTGAGGAACAGCAATACACTGAAGCTTTCTTT.

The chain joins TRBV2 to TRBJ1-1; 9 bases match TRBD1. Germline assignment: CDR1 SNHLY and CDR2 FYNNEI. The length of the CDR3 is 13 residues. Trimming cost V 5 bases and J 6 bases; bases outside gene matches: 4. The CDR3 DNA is TGTGCCAGCAGTAAGACAGGGGGTTCTGAAGCTTTCTTT. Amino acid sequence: CASSKTGGSEAFF.

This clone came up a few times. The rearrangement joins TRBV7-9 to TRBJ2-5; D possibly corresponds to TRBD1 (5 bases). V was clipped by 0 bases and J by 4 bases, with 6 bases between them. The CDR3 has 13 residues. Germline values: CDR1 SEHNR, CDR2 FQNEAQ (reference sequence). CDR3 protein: CASSLAQGETQYF. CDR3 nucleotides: TGTGCCAGCAGCTTAGCCCAGGGAGAGACCCAGTACTTC.

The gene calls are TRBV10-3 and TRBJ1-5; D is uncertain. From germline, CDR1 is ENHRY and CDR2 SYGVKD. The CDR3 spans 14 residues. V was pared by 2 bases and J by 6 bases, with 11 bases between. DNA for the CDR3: TGTGCCATCAGTGAGGGAGTGGGTGGTCAGCCCCAGCATTTT. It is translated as CAISEGVGGQPQHF.

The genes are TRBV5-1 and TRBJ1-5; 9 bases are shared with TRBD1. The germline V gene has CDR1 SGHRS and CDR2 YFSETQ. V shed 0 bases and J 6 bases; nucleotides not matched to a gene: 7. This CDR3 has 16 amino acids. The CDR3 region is CASSLEPGTGFQPQHF. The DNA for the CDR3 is TGCGCCAGCAGCTTGGAGCCTGGGACAGGGTTTCAGCCCCAGCATTTT. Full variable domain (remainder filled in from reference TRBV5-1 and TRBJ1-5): KAGVTQTPRYLIKTRGQQVTLSCSPISGHRSVSWYQQTPGQGLQFLFEYFSETQRNKGNFPGRFSGRQFSNSRSEMNVSTLELGDSALYLCASSLEPGTGFQPQHFGDGTRLSIL.

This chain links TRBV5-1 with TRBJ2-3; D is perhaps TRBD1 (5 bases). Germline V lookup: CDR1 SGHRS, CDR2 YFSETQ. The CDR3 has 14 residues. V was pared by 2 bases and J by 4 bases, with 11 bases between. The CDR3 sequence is CASSFDSPADTQYF. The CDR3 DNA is TGCGCCAGCAGCTTCGACAGTCCGGCAGATACGCAGTATTTT. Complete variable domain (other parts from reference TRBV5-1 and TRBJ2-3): KAGVTQTPRYLIKTRGQQVTLSCSPISGHRSVSWYQQTPGQGLQFLFEYFSETQRNKGNFPGRFSGRQFSNSRSEMNVSTLELGDSALYLCASSFDSPADTQYFGPGTRLTVL.

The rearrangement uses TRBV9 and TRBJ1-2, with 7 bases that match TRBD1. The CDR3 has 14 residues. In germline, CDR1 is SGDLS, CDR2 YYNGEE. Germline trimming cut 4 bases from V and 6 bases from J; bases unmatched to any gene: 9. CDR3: CASSPTGQDHGYTF. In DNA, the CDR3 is TGTGCCAGCAGCCCGACCGGACAGGATCATGGCTACACCTTC.

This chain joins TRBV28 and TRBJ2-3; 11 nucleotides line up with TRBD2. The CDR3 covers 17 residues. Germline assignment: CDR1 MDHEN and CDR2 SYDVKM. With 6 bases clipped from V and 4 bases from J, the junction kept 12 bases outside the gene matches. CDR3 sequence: CASSKKTSGDLSDTQYF. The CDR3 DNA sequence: TGTGCCAGCAGCAAGAAGACTAGCGGGGACCTATCAGATACGCAGTATTTT.

In nucleotides, the CDR3 is TGTGCCAGCAGCGTAGCTACTAGCGGCGCAGATACGCAGTATTTT. Translating gives CASSVATSGADTQYF. The gene calls are TRBV9 and TRBJ2-3, with 8 bases that match TRBD2. In germline, CDR1 is SGDLS, CDR2 YYNGEE. This CDR3 contains 15 residues. The ends lost 0 bases at V and 4 bases at J; junction bases unmatched: 4.

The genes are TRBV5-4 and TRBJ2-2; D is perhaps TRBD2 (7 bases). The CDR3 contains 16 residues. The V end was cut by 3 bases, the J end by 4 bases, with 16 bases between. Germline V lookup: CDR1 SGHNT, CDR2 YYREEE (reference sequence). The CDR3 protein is CASSWGGPHGTGELFF. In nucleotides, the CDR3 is TGTGCCAGCAGCTGGGGGGGCCCCCATGGCACCGGGGAGCTGTTTTTT.

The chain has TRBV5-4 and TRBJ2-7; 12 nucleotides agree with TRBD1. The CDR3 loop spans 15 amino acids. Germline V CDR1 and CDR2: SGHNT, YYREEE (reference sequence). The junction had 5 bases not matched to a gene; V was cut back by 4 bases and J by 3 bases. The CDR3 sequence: CASSQGTGGFYEQYF. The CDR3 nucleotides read TGTGCCAGCAGCCAAGGGACAGGGGGCTTCTACGAGCAGTACTTC. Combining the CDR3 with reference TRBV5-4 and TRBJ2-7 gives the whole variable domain ETGVTQSPTHLIKTRGQQVTLRCSSQSGHNTVSWYQQALGQGPQFIFQYYREEENGRGNFPPRFSGLQFPNYSSELNVNALELDDSALYLCASSQGTGGFYEQYFGPGTRLTVT.

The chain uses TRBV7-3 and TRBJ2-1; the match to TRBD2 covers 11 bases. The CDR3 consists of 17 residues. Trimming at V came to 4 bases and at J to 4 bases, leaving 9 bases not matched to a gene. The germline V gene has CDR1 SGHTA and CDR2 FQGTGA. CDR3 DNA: TGTGCCAGCAGCTCAGGACCGGGACTAGCGGATTACAATGAGCAGTTCTTC. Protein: CASSSGPGLADYNEQFF.

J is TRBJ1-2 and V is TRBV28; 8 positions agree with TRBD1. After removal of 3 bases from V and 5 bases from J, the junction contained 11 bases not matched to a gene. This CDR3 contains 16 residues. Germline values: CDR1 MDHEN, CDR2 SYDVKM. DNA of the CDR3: TGTGCCAGCAGTTTCGGAGGACAGGGAGTTTGGTATGGCTACACCTTC. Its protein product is CASSFGGQGVWYGYTF.

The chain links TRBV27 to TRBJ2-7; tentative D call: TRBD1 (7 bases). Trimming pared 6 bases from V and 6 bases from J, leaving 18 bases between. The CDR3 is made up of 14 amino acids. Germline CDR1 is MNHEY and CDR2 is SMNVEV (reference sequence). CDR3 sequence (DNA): TGTGCCAGCAGCTTGGGGGGCAGGGGGACCGAGCAGTACTTC. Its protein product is CASSLGGRGTEQYF.

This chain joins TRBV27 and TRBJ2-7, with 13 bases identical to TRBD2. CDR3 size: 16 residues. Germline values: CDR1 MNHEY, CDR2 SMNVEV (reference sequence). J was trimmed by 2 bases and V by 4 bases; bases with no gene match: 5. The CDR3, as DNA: TGTGCCAGCAGTTGGACTAGCGGGGGTCCCACCTACGAGCAGTACTTC. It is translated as CASSWTSGGPTYEQYF.

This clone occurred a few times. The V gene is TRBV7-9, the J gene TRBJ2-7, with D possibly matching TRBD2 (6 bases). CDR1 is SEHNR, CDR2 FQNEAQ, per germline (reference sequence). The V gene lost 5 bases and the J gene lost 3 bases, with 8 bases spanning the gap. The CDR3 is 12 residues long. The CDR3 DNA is TGTGCCAGCAGCGGCGGGGTCTACGAGCAGTACTTC. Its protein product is CASSGGVYEQYF.